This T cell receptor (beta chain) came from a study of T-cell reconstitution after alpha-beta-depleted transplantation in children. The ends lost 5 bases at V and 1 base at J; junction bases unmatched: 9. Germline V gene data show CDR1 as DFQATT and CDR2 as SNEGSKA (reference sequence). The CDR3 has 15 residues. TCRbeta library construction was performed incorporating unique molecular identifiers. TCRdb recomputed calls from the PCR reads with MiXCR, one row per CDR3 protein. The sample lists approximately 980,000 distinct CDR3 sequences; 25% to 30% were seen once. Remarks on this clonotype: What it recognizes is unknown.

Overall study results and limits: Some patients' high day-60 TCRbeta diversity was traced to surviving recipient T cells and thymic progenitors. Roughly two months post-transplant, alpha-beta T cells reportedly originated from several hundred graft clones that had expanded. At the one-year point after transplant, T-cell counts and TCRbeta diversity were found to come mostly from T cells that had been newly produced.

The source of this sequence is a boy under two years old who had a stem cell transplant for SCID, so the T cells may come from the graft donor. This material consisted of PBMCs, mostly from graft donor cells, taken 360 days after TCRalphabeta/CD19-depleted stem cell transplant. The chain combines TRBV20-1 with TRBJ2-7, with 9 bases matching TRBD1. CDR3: CSAPSDRGLSYEQYF. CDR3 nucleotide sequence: TGCAGTGCTCCGTCGGACAGGGGTCTTTCCTACGAGCAGTACTTC.